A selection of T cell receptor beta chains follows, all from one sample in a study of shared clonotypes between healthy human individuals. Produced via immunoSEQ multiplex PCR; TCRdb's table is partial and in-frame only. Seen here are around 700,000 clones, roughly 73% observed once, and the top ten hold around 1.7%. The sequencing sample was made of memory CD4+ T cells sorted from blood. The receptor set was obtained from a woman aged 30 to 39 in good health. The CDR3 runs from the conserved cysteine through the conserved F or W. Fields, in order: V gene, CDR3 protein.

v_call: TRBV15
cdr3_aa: CATSRDSRNTGELFF

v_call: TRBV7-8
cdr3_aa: CASSLNGYEQYF

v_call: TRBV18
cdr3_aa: CASSFGTSGRGAYNEQFF

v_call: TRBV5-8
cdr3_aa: CASSPGTGNIYEQYF

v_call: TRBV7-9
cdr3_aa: CAVRRGLEWTQYF

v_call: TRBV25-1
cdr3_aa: CASSGTDSNQPQHF

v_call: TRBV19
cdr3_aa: CASTWAVDNEKLFF

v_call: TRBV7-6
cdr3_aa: CASSLSSGGNTIYF

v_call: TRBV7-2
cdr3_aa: CASSPWGGGDTQYF

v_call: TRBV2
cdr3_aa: CASLRDLQETQYF

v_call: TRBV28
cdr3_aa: CASSWSTAGGYQETQYF

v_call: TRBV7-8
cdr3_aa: CASSSTGPAGNTIYF

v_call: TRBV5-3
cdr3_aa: CARSLIVAGYLYEQYF

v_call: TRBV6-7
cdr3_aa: CASSPRETQYF

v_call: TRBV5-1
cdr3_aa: CASSSRLAGGDEQFF

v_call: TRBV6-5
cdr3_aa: CASSLGQGALYGYTF

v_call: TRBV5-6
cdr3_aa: CASSLRVNTQYF

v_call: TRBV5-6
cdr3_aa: CASSMSTGGWVGGYTF

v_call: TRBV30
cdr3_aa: CAWGSQDRDWSIQYF

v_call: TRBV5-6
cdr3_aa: CASSFFSTFEAFF

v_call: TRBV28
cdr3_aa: CASSLGFQGEQETQYF

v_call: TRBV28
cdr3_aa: CASNLLEGNEQFF

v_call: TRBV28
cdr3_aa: CASSQTGRPPSYEQYF

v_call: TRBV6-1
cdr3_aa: CASSESGTVEAFF

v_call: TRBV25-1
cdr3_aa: CASSPGTGLEQYF

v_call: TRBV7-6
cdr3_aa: CASSLVPGQGGKLFF

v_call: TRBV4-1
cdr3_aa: CASSQGRLADLGELFF

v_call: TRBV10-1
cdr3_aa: CASSDRDRQVHEQFF

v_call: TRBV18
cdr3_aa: CASSPDYEEAFF

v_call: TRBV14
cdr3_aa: CASSLIQGYEQYF

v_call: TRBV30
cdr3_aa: CAWSVRANYGYTF

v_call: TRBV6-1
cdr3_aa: CASSGTGGGAGNEKLFF

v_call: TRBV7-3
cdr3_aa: CASSLGLGGSRANTEAFF

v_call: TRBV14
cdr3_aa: CASSPMERAYNTGELFF

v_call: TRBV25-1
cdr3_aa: CASSDRVRQQFF

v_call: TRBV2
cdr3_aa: CASTLTRSDTQYF

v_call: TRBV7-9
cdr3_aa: CASSGTGGNQPQHF

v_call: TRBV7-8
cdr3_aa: CASSLGGQANQPQHF

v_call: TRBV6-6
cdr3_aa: CASSHAGTSGTYIQYF

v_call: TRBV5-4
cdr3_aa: CASSSGGQQSSYEQYF

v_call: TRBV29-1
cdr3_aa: CSVVLPAVQETQYF

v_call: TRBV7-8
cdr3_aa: CASSPRGADFNTEAFF

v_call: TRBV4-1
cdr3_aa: CASQLERAALYEQYF

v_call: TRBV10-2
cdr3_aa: CASSKTGVELFF

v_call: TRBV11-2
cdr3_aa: CASSFLTSGDNEQFF

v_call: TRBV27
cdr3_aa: CASKVLYGGTVGYTF

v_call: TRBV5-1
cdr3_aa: CASSLGSGGTDTQYF

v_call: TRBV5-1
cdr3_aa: CASSLIGDGEKLFF

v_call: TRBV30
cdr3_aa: CAWSPDRTLSYEQYF

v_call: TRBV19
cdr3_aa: CASSTQGARAEQYF

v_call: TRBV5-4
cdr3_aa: CASSLGQGVNTEAFF

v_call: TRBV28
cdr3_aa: CASSFPGTANTEAFF

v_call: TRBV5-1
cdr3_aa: CASSLGTLIGGTEAFF

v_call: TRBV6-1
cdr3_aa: CASSGQGAVTGELFF

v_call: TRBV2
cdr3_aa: CASDSQGDSNQPQHF

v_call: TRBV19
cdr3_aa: CASSRGEGRRPQHF

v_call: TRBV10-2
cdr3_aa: CASSALSAQGQGEAFF

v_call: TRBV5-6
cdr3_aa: CASSLLMAGSETQYF

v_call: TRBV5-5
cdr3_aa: CASSLSLTYEQYF